Below are 7 T cell receptor beta chains sequenced from a single sample in a study of human CD4 T cells and Enterobacteriaceae. All CD4+ cells other than CD45RA+CCR7+CD95- naive cells were sorted as memory, over 95% pure. TCRdb's copy holds only in-frame clones and misses some; the assay was immunoSEQ multiplex PCR. The sample lists 25,000 to 30,000 clones, 80% to 90% occurring once. The material sequenced was memory CD4+ T cells from blood. The receptor set was obtained from a human donor in good health.

The chain joins TRBV11-2 to TRBJ2-1; D might be TRBD2 (6 bases). CDR1 and CDR2 from the germline V gene are SGHAT and FQNNGV. Trimming left V 0 bases short and J 0 bases short, with 18 bases between. This CDR3 spans 19 amino acids. The CDR3 spells CASSLDRYGGVSSYNEQFF. As DNA, the CDR3 is TGTGCCAGCAGCTTAGATAGATACGGGGGAGTAAGCTCCTACAATGAGCAGTTCTTC.

The chain has TRBV7-3 and TRBJ2-1; 12 bases match TRBD2. V shed 11 bases and J 9 bases; nucleotides not matched to a gene: 11. The CDR3 length is 14 residues. Germline V lookup: CDR1 SGHTA, CDR2 FQGTGA. CDR3 coding DNA: TGTGCCTCTAGACTAGCGGGAGAGGTGGGTGAGCAGTTCTTC. It translates to CASRLAGEVGEQFF.

The chain joins TRBV7-2 to TRBJ2-2; 10 nucleotides line up with TRBD2. Per germline, CDR1 SGHTA and CDR2 FQGNSA. V dropped 1 base and J dropped 0; count of bases not matched to a gene: 8. CDR3 length: 19 amino acids. The CDR3 DNA reads as TGTGCCAGCAGCTTAGATGTTAGCGGGGGGCAGGCGAACACCGGGGAGCTGTTTTTT. Its protein is CASSLDVSGGQANTGELFF.

The genes are TRBV30 and TRBJ1-3, with D tentatively TRBD1 (6 bases). The germline V gene encodes CDR1 GTSNPN and CDR2 SVGIG (reference sequence). Trimming shortened V by 3 bases and J by 4 bases, and 13 bases separated the two germline ends. The CDR3 contains 14 residues. The CDR3 reads CAWRAGQLGNTIYF. In nucleotides, the CDR3 is TGTGCCTGGAGGGCAGGACAGCTAGGAAACACCATATATTTT.

This clone was seen more than once but under ten times. The J gene is TRBJ1-2, the V gene TRBV6-1; 7 nucleotides agree with TRBD1. Germline loops: CDR1 MNHNS, CDR2 SASEGT. This CDR3 spans 15 amino acids. Losses at the gene ends were 4 bases for V and 3 bases for J; bases not matched to a gene: 8. The CDR3 sequence is CASSASRDSDYGYTF. CDR3 sequence (DNA): TGTGCCAGCAGTGCCAGCAGGGACAGCGACTATGGCTACACCTTC.

The chain uses TRBV28 and TRBJ2-7; 7 nucleotides match TRBD2. The CDR3 consists of 16 residues. V lost 3 bases to trimming and J lost 1 base; unmatched junction nucleotides: 9. Germline CDR1 is MDHEN and CDR2 is SYDVKM. CDR3 DNA sequence: TGTGCCAGCAGTTTGGGGGGAGGGTTTGGGTCCTACGAGCAGTACTTC. Translated: CASSLGGGFGSYEQYF.

This chain uses TRBV7-9 with TRBJ1-1; D gene ambiguous. Trimming shortened V by 5 bases and J by 0 bases, and 7 bases separated the two germline ends. The CDR3 has 13 residues. Germline V lookup: CDR1 SEHNR, CDR2 FQNEAQ (reference sequence). This chain's CDR3 is CASSANLNTEAFF. The CDR3 DNA reads TGTGCCAGCAGCGCTAACCTGAACACTGAAGCTTTCTTT.